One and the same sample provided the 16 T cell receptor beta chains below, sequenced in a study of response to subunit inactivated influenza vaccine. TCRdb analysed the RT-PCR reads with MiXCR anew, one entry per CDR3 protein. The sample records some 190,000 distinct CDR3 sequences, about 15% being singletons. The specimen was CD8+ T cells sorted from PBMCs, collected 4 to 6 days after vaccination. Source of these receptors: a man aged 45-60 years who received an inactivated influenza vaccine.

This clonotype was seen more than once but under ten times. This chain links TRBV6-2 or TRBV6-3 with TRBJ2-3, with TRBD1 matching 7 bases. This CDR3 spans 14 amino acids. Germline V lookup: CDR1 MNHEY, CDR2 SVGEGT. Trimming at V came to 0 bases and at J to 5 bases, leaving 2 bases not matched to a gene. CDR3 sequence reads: CASSYSGTVDTQYF. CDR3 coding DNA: TGTGCCAGCAGTTACTCCGGGACAGTAGATACGCAGTATTTT.

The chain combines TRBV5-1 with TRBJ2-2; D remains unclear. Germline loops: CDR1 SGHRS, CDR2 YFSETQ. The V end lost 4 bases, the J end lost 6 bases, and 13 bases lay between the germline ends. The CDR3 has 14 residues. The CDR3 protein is CASSPPARPGELFF. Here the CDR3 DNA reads TGCGCCAGCAGCCCCCCGGCCCGGCCCGGGGAGCTGTTTTTT.

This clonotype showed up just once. The DNA of the CDR3 is TGTGCCAGCAGCCCACAGGGGACGGAGACCCAGTACTTC. Translated, it gives CASSPQGTETQYF. V is TRBV12-3 or TRBV12-4 and J is TRBJ2-5, with TRBD1 matching over 7 bases. The CDR3 length is 13 residues. Unmatched junction bases numbered 6, after V lost 6 bases and J lost 5 bases.

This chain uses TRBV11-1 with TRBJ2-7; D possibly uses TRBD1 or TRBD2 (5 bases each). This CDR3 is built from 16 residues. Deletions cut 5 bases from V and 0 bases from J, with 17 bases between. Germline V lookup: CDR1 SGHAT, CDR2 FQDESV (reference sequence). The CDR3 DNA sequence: TGTGCCAGCAGCCTTAGTGGGGGTTACAGCTCCTACGAGCAGTACTTC. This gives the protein CASSLSGGYSSYEQYF.

CDR3 bases: TGTGCCAGCAGCCCCCCGGGAGGGAACTACAATGAGCAGTTCTTC. Its translation is CASSPPGGNYNEQFF. This sequence joins TRBV5-6 and TRBJ2-1; 8 bases agree with TRBD2. This CDR3 is 15 amino acids long. V lost 4 bases to trimming and J lost 3 bases; unmatched junction nucleotides: 6. The germline gives CDR1 SGHDT, CDR2 YYEEEE.

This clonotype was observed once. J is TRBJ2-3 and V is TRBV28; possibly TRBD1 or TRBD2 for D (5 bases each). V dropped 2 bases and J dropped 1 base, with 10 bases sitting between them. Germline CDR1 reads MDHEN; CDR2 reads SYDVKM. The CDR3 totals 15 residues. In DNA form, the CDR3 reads TGTGCCAGCAGTTTAACGGGGCTCCGCACAGATACGCAGTATTTT. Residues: CASSLTGLRTDTQYF.

DNA for the CDR3: TGTGCCAGCAGCGCGCGGGACTCCCTTAAACCCCTCGCGGAGTTCTTC. Translating it yields CASSARDSLKPLAEFF. V and J are TRBV7-9 and TRBJ2-1; D might be TRBD2 (6 bases). This CDR3 has 16 residues. Germline values: CDR1 SEHNR, CDR2 FQNEAQ (reference sequence). V was shortened by 5 bases and J by 14 bases, with 28 bases between the two germline ends.

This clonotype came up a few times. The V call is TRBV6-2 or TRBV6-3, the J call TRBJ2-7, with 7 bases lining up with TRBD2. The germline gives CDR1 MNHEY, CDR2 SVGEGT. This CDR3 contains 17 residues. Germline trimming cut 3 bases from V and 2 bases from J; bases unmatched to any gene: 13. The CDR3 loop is CASSYDFVGGSPYEQYF. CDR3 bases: TGTGCCAGCAGTTATGATTTCGTGGGAGGGAGCCCCTACGAGCAGTACTTC.

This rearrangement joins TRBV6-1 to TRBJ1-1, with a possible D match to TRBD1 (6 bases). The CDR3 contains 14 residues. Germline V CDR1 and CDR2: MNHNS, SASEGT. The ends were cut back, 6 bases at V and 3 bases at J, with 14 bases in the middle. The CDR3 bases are TGTGCCAGCAGAGCGGGGGCGCTGTACACTGAAGCTTTCTTT. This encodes CASRAGALYTEAFF.

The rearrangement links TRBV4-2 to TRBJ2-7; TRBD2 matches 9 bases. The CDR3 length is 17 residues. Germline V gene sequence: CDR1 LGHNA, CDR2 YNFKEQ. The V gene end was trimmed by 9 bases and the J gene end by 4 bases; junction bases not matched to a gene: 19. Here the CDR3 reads CASNKLRGTSRIYEQYF. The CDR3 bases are TGTGCCAGTAACAAGTTACGAGGGACTAGCAGGATATACGAGCAGTACTTC.

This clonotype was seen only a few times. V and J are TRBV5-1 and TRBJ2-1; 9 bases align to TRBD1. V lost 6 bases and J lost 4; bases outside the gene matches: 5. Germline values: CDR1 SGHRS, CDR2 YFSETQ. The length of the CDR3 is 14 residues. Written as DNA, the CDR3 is TGCGCCAGCACCGGGACAGGGTCATACAATGAGCAGTTCTTC. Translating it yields CASTGTGSYNEQFF. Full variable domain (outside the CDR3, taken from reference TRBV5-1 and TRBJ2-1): KAGVTQTPRYLIKTRGQQVTLSCSPISGHRSVSWYQQTPGQGLQFLFEYFSETQRNKGNFPGRFSGRQFSNSRSEMNVSTLELGDSALYLCASTGTGSYNEQFFGPGTRLTVL.

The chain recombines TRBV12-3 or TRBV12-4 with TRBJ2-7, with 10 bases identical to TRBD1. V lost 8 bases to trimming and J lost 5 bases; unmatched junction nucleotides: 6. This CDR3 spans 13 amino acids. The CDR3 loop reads CASGPGQGNEQYF. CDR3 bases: TGTGCCAGCGGACCGGGACAGGGGAACGAGCAGTACTTC.

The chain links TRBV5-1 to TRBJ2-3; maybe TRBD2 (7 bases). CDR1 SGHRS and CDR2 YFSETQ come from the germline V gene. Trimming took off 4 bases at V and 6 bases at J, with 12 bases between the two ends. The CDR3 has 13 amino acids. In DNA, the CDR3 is TGCGCCAGCAGCCCCGGGGGGCTTGATACGCAGTATTTT. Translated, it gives CASSPGGLDTQYF.

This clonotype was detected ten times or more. The CDR3, as DNA: TGTGCCAGCAGTGTAGACAGGGGAAATCGAGAGACCCAGTACTTC. It is translated as CASSVDRGNRETQYF. This sequence joins TRBV12-3 or TRBV12-4 and TRBJ2-5, with 8 nucleotides matching TRBD1. Unmatched junction bases numbered 9, after V lost 5 bases and J lost 4 bases. The CDR3 totals 15 residues.

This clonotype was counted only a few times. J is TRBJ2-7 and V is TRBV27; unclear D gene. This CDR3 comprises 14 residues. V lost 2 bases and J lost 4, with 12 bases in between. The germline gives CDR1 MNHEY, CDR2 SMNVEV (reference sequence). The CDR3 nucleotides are TGTGCCAGCAGTTTAACCCCTGGCCCTTACGAGCAGTACTTC. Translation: CASSLTPGPYEQYF.

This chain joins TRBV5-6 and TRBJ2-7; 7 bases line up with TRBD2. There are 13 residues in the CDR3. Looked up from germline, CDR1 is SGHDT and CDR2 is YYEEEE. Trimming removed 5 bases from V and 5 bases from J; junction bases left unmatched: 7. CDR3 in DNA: TGTGCCAGCAGTCCCGGGACTACCCACGAGCAGTACTTC. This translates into CASSPGTTHEQYF.